This T cell receptor beta chain was retrieved from a study of T cell repertoires in cytomegalovirus infection. As for the study in general: Shared public TCR beta signatures pointed to both CMV infection and a matching HLA type.

This clonotype was seen ten or more times. No antigen is known for it. This CDR3 has 11 amino acids. Germline V gene data show CDR1 as MDHEN and CDR2 as SYDVKM. Study outcomes and limitations: CMV-specific TCR beta clonotypes restricted by HLA-C were the ones dominating the ex vivo response. People with CMV and the relevant HLA were identified by cumulative public TCR beta family frequency.

MiXCR was run by TCRdb on the reads, yielding one entry per CDR3 protein. The data show 400,000 to 550,000 distinct CDR3 sequences, with 11% seen just once and roughly 10% held by the top ten. The sequenced sample consisted of PBMCs. This receptor was identified in a human donor in good health (CMV status not recorded). Some clones in this sample may be carry-over from other donors' samples. This chain connects TRBV28 to TRBJ2-7; 8 bases agree with TRBD2. The CDR3 is CASTSEYEQYF. The CDR3 region has the DNA TGTGCTTCGACTAGCGAATACGAGCAGTACTTC.